This T cell receptor (beta chain) is drawn from a study of T-cell memory formation after mild COVID-19. J lost 4 bases, V lost 4 bases, and 3 bases had no gene match. The CDR3 runs 13 residues. Looked up from germline, CDR1 is SGHTA and CDR2 is FQGNSA. TCRdb passed the 5' RACE reads through MiXCR, listing each CDR3 protein once. The sample lists 250,000 to 350,000 distinct CDR3 sequences, roughly a fifth occurring once. This clonotype is deemed large. The clonotype was recovered from a man aged 18 to 29 who had mild COVID-19 (a few samples of this study predate the infection). Cell type and time point are not known. The chain recombines TRBV7-2 with TRBJ1-1; 7 nucleotides line up with TRBD1. The specimen sequenced was PBMCs or a T cell subset sorted from them (not recorded which). As DNA, the CDR3 is TGTGCCAGCAGCTACCGACAGGGCACTGAAGCTTTCTTT. This gives the protein CASSYRQGTEAFF.